This TCR beta chain is drawn from a study of immune evolution from preneoplasia to lung adenocarcinoma. There are 13 residues in the CDR3. V was trimmed by 5 bases and J by 2 bases, leaving 9 bases between them. Germline V gives CDR1 SNHLY, CDR2 FYNNEI. Method: immunoSEQ multiplex PCR; TCRdb's copy keeps in-frame clones and lacks some. The sample has under 45,000 clones, approximately 80% seen once. This TCR was sampled from a person in their 60s with lung adenocarcinoma. The chain is built from TRBV2 and TRBJ2-5; D not resolved. Material for sequencing was FFPE invasive lung adenocarcinoma tissue. CDR3 sequence: CASSYVEQETQYF. The CDR3 nucleotides are TGTGCCAGCAGTTATGTGGAGCAAGAGACCCAGTACTTC.